The T cell receptor (beta chain) under discussion was sequenced for a study of blood T cell repertoires in COVID-19. TCRdb's copy holds only in-frame clones and misses some; the assay was immunoSEQ multiplex PCR. The table shows 150,000 to 200,000 clones, with about 80% occurring only once. The CDR3 is made up of 15 amino acids. Trimming left V 5 bases short and J 6 bases short, with 18 bases between. Germline V gene lookup returns CDR1 MDHEN and CDR2 SYDVKM. Material for sequencing was PBMCs or T cells enriched from blood (not recorded which). The V and J genes are TRBV28 and TRBJ2-3, with a weak D call TRBD1 (6 bases). The receptor was derived from a man between 60 and 75 years old who had been exposed to COVID-19. The DNA for the CDR3 is TGTGCCAGCAGTCCCCGGGACATGTCTTTGGATACGCAGTATTTT. Translating gives CASSPRDMSLDTQYF.